A single sample gave rise to the 22 T cell receptor beta chains below, sequenced in a study of T cell repertoires in cytomegalovirus infection. TCRdb analysed the reads with MiXCR anew, one entry per CDR3 protein. The data show hundreds of thousands of distinct CDR3 sequences, with around a sixth seen just once and around 11% held by the top ten. The sequenced material came from PBMCs. The receptors shown here come from a human donor in good health (CMV status not recorded). Some clones in this sample may be carry-over from other donors' samples.

In DNA, the CDR3 is TGTGCCAGCAGCGCCCTTACGGGGCGCGAGCAGTACTTC. Translated, it gives CASSALTGREQYF. The V gene is TRBV11-2, the J gene TRBJ2-7; D is perhaps TRBD1 or TRBD2 (5 bases each). Per the germline V gene, CDR1 is SGHAT and CDR2 is FQNNGV. Trimming stripped 5 bases from V and 6 bases from J, with 14 bases between. The CDR3 is 13 residues long.

In its sample, this clonotype was seen a few times. CDR3 protein: CASRGGQTFSYEQYF. In nucleotides, the CDR3 is TGTGCCAGCAGGGGGGGACAGACTTTCTCCTACGAGCAGTACTTC. The chain uses TRBV2 and TRBJ2-7; D is perhaps TRBD1 (7 bases). V lost 6 bases to trimming and J lost 0 bases, with 15 bases between them. The CDR3 covers 15 residues. The V gene's germline CDR1 is SNHLY and CDR2 FYNNEI.

This clonotype was seen more than once but under ten times. The chain couples TRBV12-3 or TRBV12-4 to TRBJ2-7; the D gene is possibly TRBD1 (6 bases). The CDR3 has 13 amino acids. The V gene lost 6 bases and the J gene lost 3 bases, with 12 bases spanning the gap. The CDR3 is CASRLTGIYEQYF. Written as DNA, the CDR3 is TGTGCCAGCAGACTGACAGGTATCTACGAGCAGTACTTC.

This clonotype occurred many times. The chain joins TRBV28 to TRBJ1-4; 9 bases match TRBD1. The CDR3 sequence is 19 residues long. Germline V gene lookup returns CDR1 MDHEN and CDR2 SYDVKM. Losses at the gene ends were 4 bases for V and 7 bases for J; bases not matched to a gene: 19. DNA of the CDR3: TGTGCCAGCAGTTCAGGGGGGGGACAGGGAATTCTTCACCCTGAAAAACTGTTTTTT. It codes for CASSSGGGQGILHPEKLFF.

The chain recombines TRBV9 with TRBJ2-7, with 9 bases fitting TRBD2. V lost 0 bases and J lost 4; bases outside the gene matches: 11. Germline V gene lookup returns CDR1 SGDLS and CDR2 YYNGEE. The CDR3 length is 17 residues. CDR3 residues: CASSVEGRLADKYEQYF. The DNA for the CDR3 is TGTGCCAGCAGCGTAGAGGGTAGACTAGCGGACAAATACGAGCAGTACTTC.

The gene calls are TRBV20-1 and TRBJ2-1, with D possibly being TRBD2 (6 bases). The CDR3 spans 16 residues. Germline values: CDR1 DFQATT, CDR2 SNEGSKA (reference sequence). V shed 1 base and J shed 2 bases, with 15 bases lying between them. For the CDR3, the DNA is TGCAGTGCTAGAGGGGACTCACTGGGGGCCTACAATGAGCAGTTCTTC. This encodes CSARGDSLGAYNEQFF.

This clonotype showed up just a few times. This chain links TRBV12-5 with TRBJ1-1; D may be TRBD1 (5 bases). V lost 6 bases and J lost 1, with 9 bases in between. The germline V gene has CDR1 LGHNT and CDR2 FRNRAP. CDR3 size: 13 residues. The DNA of the CDR3 is TGTGCTAGTGGGGAACAGGCGAACACTGAAGCTTTCTTT. Amino acid sequence: CASGEQANTEAFF.

The sample holds many counts of this clonotype. The gene calls are TRBV7-3 and TRBJ2-1; TRBD2 matches at 8 bases. CDR1 SGHTA and CDR2 FQGTGA come from the germline V gene. The CDR3 sequence is 15 residues long. The V gene end was trimmed by 2 bases and the J gene end by 7 bases; junction bases not matched to a gene: 7. CDR3 in amino acids: CASSLSSGGRNEQFF. CDR3 DNA: TGTGCCAGCAGCTTATCGTCGGGGGGGCGGAATGAGCAGTTCTTC.

As DNA, the CDR3 is TGTGCCAGCAGTAATGCAGGGGGCGCAAATGAAAAACTGTTTTTT. Translating it yields CASSNAGGANEKLFF. The V and J genes are TRBV2 and TRBJ1-4, with 8 bases identical to TRBD1. The V gene's germline CDR1 is SNHLY and CDR2 FYNNEI. After removal of 5 bases from V and 5 bases from J, the junction contained 7 bases not matched to a gene. The CDR3 extends over 15 amino acids.

This clonotype was detected ten times or more. The V gene is TRBV7-2, the J gene TRBJ1-4, with 7 positions matching TRBD1. Losses at the gene ends were 5 bases for V and 0 bases for J; bases not matched to a gene: 3. CDR1 is SGHTA and CDR2 is FQGNSA in the germline V gene. There are 15 residues in the CDR3. The CDR3 coding sequence is TGTGCCAGCAGCCAAGGGGGCACAACTAATGAAAAACTGTTTTTT. This codes for CASSQGGTTNEKLFF.

The table lists this clonotype with a few counts. The chain carries TRBV12-3 or TRBV12-4 and TRBJ2-1, with TRBD1 matching 12 bases. The CDR3 has 15 amino acids. The V segment lost 6 bases and the J segment 6 bases; nucleotides outside the gene matches: 6. CDR3 nucleotide sequence: TGTGCCAGCAGGGCCGGGACAGGGGGCTTCAATGAGCAGTTCTTC. Translation: CASRAGTGGFNEQFF.

This clonotype showed up many times. The J gene is TRBJ1-5, the V gene TRBV7-2; 7 bases are a match to TRBD1. CDR1 and CDR2 from the germline V gene are SGHTA and FQGNSA. CDR3 length equals 13 residues. V lost 4 bases to trimming and J lost 6 bases; unmatched junction nucleotides: 3. The CDR3 region has the DNA TGTGCCAGCAGCTATCAGGGGGGTCAGCCCCAGCATTTT. Amino acids: CASSYQGGQPQHF.

There are many counts of this clonotype. The V and J genes are TRBV7-9 and TRBJ2-5, with D possibly being TRBD2 (7 bases). V was trimmed by 3 bases and J by 1 base, leaving 15 bases between them. Germline V CDR1 and CDR2: SEHNR, FQNEAQ (reference sequence). There are 16 residues in the CDR3. CDR3 DNA sequence: TGTGCCAGCAGCTTCCGTTTGGCGGGGGCCCAAGAGACCCAGTACTTC. It encodes CASSFRLAGAQETQYF.

This clonotype was picked up a small number of times. This chain links TRBV12-3 or TRBV12-4 with TRBJ1-6; possibly TRBD1 for D (6 bases). V lost 2 bases and J lost 9, with 14 bases in between. The CDR3 length is 15 residues. CDR3 in amino acids: CASSLFSGVGSPLHF. DNA of the CDR3: TGTGCCAGCAGTTTATTTTCAGGGGTAGGTTCACCCCTCCACTTT.

This clonotype turned up a few times. This chain links TRBV6-2 or TRBV6-3 with TRBJ2-7, with D possibly matching TRBD1 (5 bases). Looked up from germline, CDR1 is MNHEY and CDR2 is SVGEGT. V was shortened by 5 bases and J by 6 bases, with 14 bases between the two germline ends. This CDR3 is built from 13 residues. The CDR3 protein is CASSPYTGTEQYF. CDR3 coding DNA: TGTGCCAGCAGTCCCTATACAGGCACCGAGCAGTACTTC.

The sample holds many counts of this clonotype. The chain uses TRBV6-5 and TRBJ2-7, with D perhaps assigned TRBD1 or TRBD2 (5 bases each). Per germline, CDR1 MNHEY and CDR2 SVGAGI. This CDR3 spans 14 amino acids. Between the trimmed V and J ends, which lost 0 bases and 2 bases, there was a span of 8 bases. The CDR3 reads CASSYSGGTYEQYF. CDR3 in DNA: TGTGCCAGCAGTTACTCTGGGGGTACCTACGAGCAGTACTTC.

This clonotype has at least ten counts. V and J are TRBV7-2 and TRBJ2-7; D not resolved. The CDR3 contains 14 residues. Germline V CDR1 and CDR2: SGHTA, FQGNSA. V dropped 5 bases and J dropped 6 bases, with 17 bases sitting between them. CDR3: CASSQTGGHLEQYF. Here the CDR3 DNA reads TGTGCCAGCAGCCAAACGGGCGGTCACCTCGAGCAGTACTTC.

Ten or more counts support this clonotype. The V call is TRBV7-2, the J call TRBJ2-7; D possibly corresponds to TRBD1 (5 bases). The CDR3 totals 13 residues. Looked up from germline, CDR1 is SGHTA and CDR2 is FQGNSA. With 5 bases removed from V and 3 bases from J, the gap between germline ends came to 11 bases. CDR3 amino acids: CASSQFQGYEQYF. In DNA form, the CDR3 reads TGTGCCAGCAGCCAATTCCAGGGCTACGAGCAGTACTTC.

In this sample, this clonotype turned up a few times. The chain joins TRBV3-1 to TRBJ2-6; D is perhaps TRBD1 (5 bases). Germline CDR1 reads LGHDT; CDR2 reads YNNKEL (reference sequence). The CDR3 loop spans 14 amino acids. With 5 bases removed from V and 3 bases from J, the gap between germline ends came to 8 bases. CDR3 loop: CASSKGDGANVLTF. The CDR3 nucleotides read TGTGCCAGCAGCAAAGGGGATGGGGCCAACGTCCTGACTTTC.

The chain recombines TRBV5-1 with TRBJ1-2, with unresolved D. The CDR3 runs to 12 residues. Germline-derived CDR1 and CDR2 are SGHRS and YFSETQ. The ends were cut back, 3 bases at V and 6 bases at J, with 9 bases in the middle. The CDR3 region has the DNA TGCGCCAGCAGCTCTCTAGTGGATGGCTACACCTTC. Translation gives CASSSLVDGYTF.

This clonotype was counted ten times or more. The chain joins TRBV12-3 or TRBV12-4 to TRBJ2-3; a possible D gene is TRBD1 (5 bases). The germline V and J ends were trimmed by 3 bases and 9 bases, with 16 bases remaining between them. There are 14 residues in the CDR3. CDR3 residues: CASSLSVQGTTQYF. The CDR3 DNA sequence: TGTGCCAGCAGTTTGTCGGTCCAGGGTACCACGCAGTATTTT.

The table lists this clonotype with many counts. The V gene is TRBV6-6, the J gene TRBJ1-2, with D possibly matching TRBD1 (6 bases). The V end was cut by 0 bases, the J end by 6 bases, with 11 bases between. CDR3 size: 14 residues. Looked up from germline, CDR1 is MNHNY and CDR2 is SVGAGI (reference sequence). CDR3 nucleotides: TGTGCCAGCAGTTACTCGACAAGGGGGGATGGCTACACCTTC. This codes for CASSYSTRGDGYTF.